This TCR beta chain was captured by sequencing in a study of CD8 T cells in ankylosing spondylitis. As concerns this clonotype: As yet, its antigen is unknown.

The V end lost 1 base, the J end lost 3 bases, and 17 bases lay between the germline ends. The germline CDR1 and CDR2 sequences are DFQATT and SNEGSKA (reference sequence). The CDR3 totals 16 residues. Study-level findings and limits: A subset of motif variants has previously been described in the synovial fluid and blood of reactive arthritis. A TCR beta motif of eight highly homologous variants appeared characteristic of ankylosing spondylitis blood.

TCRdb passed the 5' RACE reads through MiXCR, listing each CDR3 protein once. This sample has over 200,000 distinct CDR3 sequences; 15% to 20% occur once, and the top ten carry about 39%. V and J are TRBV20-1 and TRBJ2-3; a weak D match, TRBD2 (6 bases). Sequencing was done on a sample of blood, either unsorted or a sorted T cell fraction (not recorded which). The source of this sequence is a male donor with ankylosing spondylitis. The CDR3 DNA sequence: TGCAGTGCTAGAGCGAGGAGGGTACCACCGACAGATACGCAGTATTTT. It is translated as CSARARRVPPTDTQYF.